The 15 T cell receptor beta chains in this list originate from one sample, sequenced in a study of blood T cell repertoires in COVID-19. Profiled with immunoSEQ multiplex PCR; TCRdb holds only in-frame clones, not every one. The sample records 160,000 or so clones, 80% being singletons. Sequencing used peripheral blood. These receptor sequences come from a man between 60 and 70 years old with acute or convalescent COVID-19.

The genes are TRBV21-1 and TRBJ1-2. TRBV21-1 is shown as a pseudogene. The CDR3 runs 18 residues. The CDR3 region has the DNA TGTGCCAGCAGCAAATCCCCGCTCCCCTCTACTACGCGCTATGGCTACACCTTC. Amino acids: CASSKSPLPSTTRYGYTF.

The CDR3 is CASSLRGGQRADTQYF. CDR3 nucleotide sequence: TGTGCCAGCAGCTTAAGGGGAGGGCAGAGGGCAGATACGCAGTATTTT. This chain links TRBV7-3 with TRBJ2-3; 7 positions match TRBD2. The length of the CDR3 is 16 residues. The J segment lost 4 bases and the V segment lost 1 base, leaving 8 bases of the junction unmatched. CDR1 SGHTA and CDR2 FQGTGA come from the germline V gene.

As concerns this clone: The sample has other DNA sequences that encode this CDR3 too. For the CDR3, the DNA is TGTGCCAGCAGAGCAGGGGGCGGGACTGAAGCTTTCTTT. As protein: CASRAGGGTEAFF. The chain couples TRBV6-5 to TRBJ1-1; TRBD1 matches 8 bases. V lost 6 bases and J lost 5; bases outside the gene matches: 5. Germline assignment: CDR1 MNHEY and CDR2 SVGAGI. The CDR3 sequence is 13 residues long.

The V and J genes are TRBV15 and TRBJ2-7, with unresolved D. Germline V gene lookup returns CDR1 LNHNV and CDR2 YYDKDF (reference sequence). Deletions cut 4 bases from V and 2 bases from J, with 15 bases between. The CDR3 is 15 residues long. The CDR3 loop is CATSTRATMTYEQYF. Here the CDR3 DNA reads TGTGCCACCAGCACACGAGCGACCATGACCTACGAGCAGTACTTC.

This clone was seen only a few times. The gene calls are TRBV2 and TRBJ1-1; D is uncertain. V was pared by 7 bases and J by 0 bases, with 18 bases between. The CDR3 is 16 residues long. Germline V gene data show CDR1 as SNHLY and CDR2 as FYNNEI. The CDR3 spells CASTPRKGGMNTEAFF. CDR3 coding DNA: TGTGCCAGCACCCCCCGAAAGGGAGGCATGAACACTGAAGCTTTCTTT. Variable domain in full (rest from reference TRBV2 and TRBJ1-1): EPEVTQTPSHQVTQMGQEVILRCVPISNHLYFYWYRQILGQKVEFLVSFYNNEISEKSEIFDDQFSVERPDGSNFTLKIRSTKLEDSAMYFCASTPRKGGMNTEAFFGQGTRLTVV.

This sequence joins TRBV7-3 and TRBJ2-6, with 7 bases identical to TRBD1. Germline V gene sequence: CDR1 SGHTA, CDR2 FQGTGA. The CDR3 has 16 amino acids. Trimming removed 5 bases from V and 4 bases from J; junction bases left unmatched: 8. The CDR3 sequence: CASSTQTGSGANVLTF. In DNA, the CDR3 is TGTGCCAGCAGCACCCAGACAGGGTCGGGGGCCAACGTCCTGACTTTC. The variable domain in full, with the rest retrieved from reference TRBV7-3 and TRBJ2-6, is GAGVSQTPSNKVTEKGKYVELRCDPISGHTALYWYRQSLGQGPEFLIYFQGTGAADDSGLPNDRFFAVRPEGSVSTLKIQRTERGDSAVYLCASSTQTGSGANVLTFGAGSRLTVL.

CDR3 in amino acids: CASSIYRAGADYGYTF. The CDR3 DNA is TGTGCCAGTAGTATTTATCGGGCAGGAGCGGACTATGGCTACACCTTC. The J gene is TRBJ1-2, the V gene TRBV19; D is uncertain. Between the trimmed V and J ends, which lost 3 bases and 3 bases, there was a span of 17 bases. CDR1 is LNHDA and CDR2 is SQIVND in the germline V gene (reference sequence). The CDR3 extends over 16 amino acids.

CDR3 sequence (DNA): TGTGCCAGTAGTCCACAGGGGACAAACACTGAAGCTTTCTTT. Amino acids: CASSPQGTNTEAFF. This chain links TRBV19 with TRBJ1-1; 7 bases match TRBD1. V shed 5 bases, J shed 2 bases, and the junction held 5 bases outside the gene matches. CDR3 length equals 14 residues. Germline V CDR1 and CDR2: LNHDA, SQIVND (reference sequence).

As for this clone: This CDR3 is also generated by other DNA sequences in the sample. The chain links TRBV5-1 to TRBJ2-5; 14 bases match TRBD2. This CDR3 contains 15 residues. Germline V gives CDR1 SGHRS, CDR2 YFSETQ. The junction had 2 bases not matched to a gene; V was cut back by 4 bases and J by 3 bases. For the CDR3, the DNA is TGCGCCAGCAGCCCGGGACTAGCGGGGGAAGAGACCCAGTACTTC. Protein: CASSPGLAGEETQYF.

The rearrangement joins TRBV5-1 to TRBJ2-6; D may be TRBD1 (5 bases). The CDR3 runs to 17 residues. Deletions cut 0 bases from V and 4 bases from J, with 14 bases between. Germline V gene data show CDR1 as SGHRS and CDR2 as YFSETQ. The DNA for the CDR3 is TGCGCCAGCAGCTTGGGGGCAGGGAACACCGGGGCCAACGTCCTGACTTTC. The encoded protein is CASSLGAGNTGANVLTF.

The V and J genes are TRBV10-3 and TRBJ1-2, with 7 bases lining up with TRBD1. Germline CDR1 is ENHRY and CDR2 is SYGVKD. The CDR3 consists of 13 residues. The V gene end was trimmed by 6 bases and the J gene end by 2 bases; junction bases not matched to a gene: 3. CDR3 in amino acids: CAISGTENYGYTF. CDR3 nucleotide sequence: TGTGCCATCAGCGGGACAGAGAACTATGGCTACACCTTC.

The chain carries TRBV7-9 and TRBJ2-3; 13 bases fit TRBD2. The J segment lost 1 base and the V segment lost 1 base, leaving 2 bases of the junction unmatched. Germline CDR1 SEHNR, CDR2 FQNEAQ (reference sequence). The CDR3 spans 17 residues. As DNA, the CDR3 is TGTGCCAGCAGCTTAGTCGGGACTAGCGGGGGCACAGATACGCAGTATTTT. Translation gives CASSLVGTSGGTDTQYF.

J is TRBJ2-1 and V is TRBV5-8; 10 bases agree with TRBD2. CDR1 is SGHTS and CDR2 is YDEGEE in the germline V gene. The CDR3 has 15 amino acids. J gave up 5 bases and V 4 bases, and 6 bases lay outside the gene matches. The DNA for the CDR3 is TGTGCCAGCAGCCAGCCGGGACTAGCGAACAATGAGCAGTTCTTC. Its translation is CASSQPGLANNEQFF.

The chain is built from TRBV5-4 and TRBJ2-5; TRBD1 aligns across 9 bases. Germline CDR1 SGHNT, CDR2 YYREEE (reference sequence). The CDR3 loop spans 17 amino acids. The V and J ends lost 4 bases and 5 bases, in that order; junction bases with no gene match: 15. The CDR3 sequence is CASSPAPGQGGLETQYF. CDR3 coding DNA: TGTGCCAGCAGCCCAGCTCCGGGACAGGGAGGGTTGGAGACCCAGTACTTC. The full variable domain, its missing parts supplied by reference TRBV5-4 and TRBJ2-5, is ETGVTQSPTHLIKTRGQQVTLRCSSQSGHNTVSWYQQALGQGPQFIFQYYREEENGRGNFPPRFSGLQFPNYSSELNVNALELDDSALYLCASSPAPGQGGLETQYFGPGTRLLVL.

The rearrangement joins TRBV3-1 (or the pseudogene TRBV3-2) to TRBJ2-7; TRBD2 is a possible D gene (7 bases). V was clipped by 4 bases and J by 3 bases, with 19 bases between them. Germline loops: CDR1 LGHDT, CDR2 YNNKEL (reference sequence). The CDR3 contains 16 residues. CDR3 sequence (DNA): TGTGCCAGCAGCCCGAAGGGGGGGAGGCACAACTACGAGCAGTACTTC. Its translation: CASSPKGGRHNYEQYF.